The 16 T cell receptor beta chains below come from one sample, sequenced in a study of memory CD4+ T cells and cytomegalovirus serostatus. The sort gate was single viable CD3+CD4+CD8-CD45RO+ cells for memory CD4+ T cells. TCRdb's table, derived via immunoSEQ multiplex PCR, lists solely in-frame clones and lacks some. The data hold about 57,000 clones, with around 85% observed a single time. The sample taken for sequencing was memory CD4+ T cells from blood. The receptors derive from an adult in good health and CMV-seronegative.

V gene TRBV2 combines with J gene TRBJ2-3; no reliable D call. V shed 3 bases and J shed 1 base, with 5 bases lying between them. Germline CDR1 is SNHLY and CDR2 is FYNNEI. This CDR3 spans 13 amino acids. The CDR3 loop is CASSEQRTDTQYF. CDR3 nucleotide sequence: TGTGCCAGCAGTGAGCAGCGCACAGATACGCAGTATTTT. Filled out from reference TRBV2 and TRBJ2-3, the complete variable domain reads EPEVTQTPSHQVTQMGQEVILRCVPISNHLYFYWYRQILGQKVEFLVSFYNNEISEKSEIFDDQFSVERPDGSNFTLKIRSTKLEDSAMYFCASSEQRTDTQYFGPGTRLTVL.

Here the CDR3 reads CASSSGGLGSGNTIYF. The CDR3 DNA follows: TGTGCCAGCAGCTCAGGAGGTCTGGGTTCTGGAAACACCATATATTTT. This chain links TRBV11-2 with TRBJ1-3, with no clear D. V was cut by 4 bases and J by 1 base, with 14 bases left in between. Germline CDR1 SGHAT, CDR2 FQNNGV. This CDR3 spans 16 amino acids.

In regard to this clone: Different DNA sequences within this sample yield the same CDR3. J is TRBJ1-1 and V is TRBV6-5; D is ambiguous. CDR1 MNHEY and CDR2 SVGAGI come from the germline V gene. There are 11 residues in the CDR3. The ends were cut back, 4 bases at V and 3 bases at J, with 3 bases in the middle. In DNA, the CDR3 is TGTGCCAGCAGTTCGTACACTGAAGCTTTCTTT. Protein sequence: CASSSYTEAFF.

In this sample, this clone turned up once. Additional DNA sequences in this sample encode the identical CDR3. The V and J genes are TRBV5-1 and TRBJ2-1, with TRBD2 matching 8 bases. The germline V gene encodes CDR1 SGHRS and CDR2 YFSETQ. CDR3 size: 17 residues. V gave up 4 bases and J gave up 10 bases; unmatched junction bases: 19. Here the CDR3 reads CASSRPRLAGLGGEQFF. Written as DNA, the CDR3 is TGCGCCAGCAGCCGCCCCCGGTTAGCGGGGTTGGGCGGCGAGCAGTTCTTC. Drawing the rest from reference TRBV5-1 and TRBJ2-1, the complete variable domain is KAGVTQTPRYLIKTRGQQVTLSCSPISGHRSVSWYQQTPGQGLQFLFEYFSETQRNKGNFPGRFSGRQFSNSRSEMNVSTLELGDSALYLCASSRPRLAGLGGEQFFGPGTRLTVL.

This chain connects TRBV6-6 to TRBJ1-1; the match to TRBD1 covers 8 bases. The junction had 3 bases not matched to a gene; V was cut back by 6 bases and J by 0 bases. The germline gives CDR1 MNHNY, CDR2 SVGAGI (reference sequence). The CDR3 spans 14 residues. The chain's CDR3 is CASSLTGVNTEAFF. CDR3 bases: TGTGCCAGCAGCCTGACAGGGGTGAACACTGAAGCTTTCTTT.

The rearrangement uses TRBV9 and TRBJ2-3, with a tentative D call TRBD2 (6 bases). Trimming removed 5 bases at V and 2 bases at J, with 18 bases between. The CDR3 has 16 amino acids. The V gene's germline CDR1 is SGDLS and CDR2 YYNGEE. DNA of the CDR3: TGTGCCAGCAGTCAGGGCCCTAGCGTTCCCACAGATACGCAGTATTTT. Translation: CASSQGPSVPTDTQYF. The variable domain in full, completed from reference TRBV9 and TRBJ2-3, reads DSGVTQTPKHLITATGQRVTLRCSPRSGDLSVYWYQQSLDQGLQFLIQYYNGEERAKGNILERFSAQQFPDLHSELNLSSLELGDSALYFCASSQGPSVPTDTQYFGPGTRLTVL.

This sequence joins TRBV5-1 and TRBJ2-7; 9 bases match TRBD2. CDR1 SGHRS and CDR2 YFSETQ come from the germline V gene. The CDR3 totals 13 residues. J was trimmed by 6 bases and V by 3 bases; bases with no gene match: 4. This CDR3 is CASSWGGGAEQYF. The CDR3 region has the DNA TGCGCCAGCAGCTGGGGCGGGGGGGCCGAGCAGTACTTC.

J is TRBJ2-2 and V is TRBV6-1; D unclear. Germline-derived CDR1 and CDR2 are MNHNS and SASEGT. The CDR3 length is 14 residues. V lost 4 bases and J lost 6, with 12 bases in between. The CDR3 DNA follows: TGTGCCAGCAGTGCCATGGTGGGGTCCGGGGAGCTGTTTTTT. Translation: CASSAMVGSGELFF.

This chain connects TRBV5-1 to TRBJ2-4, with D possibly TRBD2 on 6 matching bases. This CDR3 spans 15 amino acids. Trimming stripped 1 base from V and 0 bases from J, with 8 bases between. The germline gives CDR1 SGHRS, CDR2 YFSETQ. As DNA, the CDR3 is TGCGCCAGCAGCTTGACCGGGGGAGCCAAAAACATTCAGTACTTC. Translating it yields CASSLTGGAKNIQYF. Full variable domain (outside the CDR3, taken from reference TRBV5-1 and TRBJ2-4): KAGVTQTPRYLIKTRGQQVTLSCSPISGHRSVSWYQQTPGQGLQFLFEYFSETQRNKGNFPGRFSGRQFSNSRSEMNVSTLELGDSALYLCASSLTGGAKNIQYFGAGTRLSVL.

The chain uses TRBV6-6 and TRBJ2-3; TRBD2 matches 13 bases. The CDR3 spans 14 residues. Per the germline V gene, CDR1 is MNHNY and CDR2 is SVGAGI (reference sequence). The V and J ends lost 10 bases and 2 bases, in that order; junction bases with no gene match: 3. DNA for the CDR3: TGTGCCACGGGACTAGCGGGGTCCACAGATACGCAGTATTTT. Protein: CATGLAGSTDTQYF.

The V call is TRBV12-5, the J call TRBJ1-1; no firm D call. The germline V gene has CDR1 LGHNT and CDR2 FRNRAP. V was cut by 5 bases and J by 0 bases, with 10 bases left in between. The CDR3 covers 14 residues. In DNA, the CDR3 is TGTGCTAGTGGTGGCACCACCATGAACACTGAAGCTTTCTTT. Translated, it gives CASGGTTMNTEAFF.

The chain recombines TRBV7-8 with TRBJ1-6, with TRBD1 identical over 7 bases. Germline CDR1 reads SGHVS; CDR2 reads FQNEAQ. This CDR3 region has 13 residues. V was clipped by 9 bases and J by 10 bases; unmatched bases: 9. The CDR3 coding sequence is TGTGCCAGTTCACAGGGGATGGACTCACCCCTCCACTTT. As protein: CASSQGMDSPLHF.

The chain has TRBV5-1 and TRBJ2-2; TRBD2 matches 8 bases. Germline CDR1 is SGHRS and CDR2 is YFSETQ. CDR3 length equals 16 residues. Losses at the gene ends were 4 bases for V and 2 bases for J; bases not matched to a gene: 7. The CDR3 bases are TGCGCCAGCAGCCCTGGCGGGGGGCGAAACACCGGGGAGCTGTTTTTT. Translated: CASSPGGGRNTGELFF.

This rearrangement joins TRBV2 to TRBJ1-2; TRBD1 is a possible D gene (6 bases). Germline-derived CDR1 and CDR2 are SNHLY and FYNNEI. The CDR3 runs 12 residues. Trimming removed 6 bases at V and 7 bases at J, with 12 bases between. The CDR3 bases are TGTGCCAGCAGGGCGGGGGCTGGTGGCTACACCTTC. As protein: CASRAGAGGYTF.

This chain connects TRBV30 to TRBJ2-2; D tentatively fits TRBD1 or TRBD2 (7 bases each). V was cut by 5 bases and J by 5 bases, with 21 bases left in between. This CDR3 region has 16 residues. CDR1 is GTSNPN and CDR2 is SVGIG in the germline V gene (reference sequence). The CDR3 coding sequence is TGTGCCTGGGGCGGGGGTAAGGGGGCGAGAACCGGGGAGCTGTTTTTT. Translated: CAWGGGKGARTGELFF.

The rearrangement uses TRBV30 and TRBJ1-2, with D unresolved. The CDR3 spans 13 residues. Germline CDR1 and CDR2: GTSNPN and SVGIG (reference sequence). Trimming left V 4 bases short and J 2 bases short, with 11 bases between. The CDR3 sequence: CAWTGQANYGYTF. CDR3 DNA: TGTGCCTGGACCGGTCAGGCCAACTATGGCTACACCTTC. Full variable domain (remainder filled in from reference TRBV30 and TRBJ1-2): SQTIHQWPATLVQPVGSPLSLECTVEGTSNPNLYWYRQAAGRGLQLLFYSVGIGQISSEVPQNLSASRPQDRQFILSSKKLLLSDSGFYLCAWTGQANYGYTFGSGTRLTVV.